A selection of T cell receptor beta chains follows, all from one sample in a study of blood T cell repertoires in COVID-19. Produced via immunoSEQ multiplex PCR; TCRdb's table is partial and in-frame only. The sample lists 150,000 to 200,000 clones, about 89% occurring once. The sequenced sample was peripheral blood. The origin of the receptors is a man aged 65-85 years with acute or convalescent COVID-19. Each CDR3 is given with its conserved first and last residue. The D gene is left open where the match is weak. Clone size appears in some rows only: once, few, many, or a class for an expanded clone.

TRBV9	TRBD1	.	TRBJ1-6	TGTGCCAGCAGCGGACCGGGACAGGGGGTTTCACCCCTCCACTTT	CASSGPGQGVSPLHF
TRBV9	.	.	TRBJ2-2	TGTGCCAGCAGCGTAGGATCACAGGCGGCGAACACCGGGGAGCTGTTTTTT	CASSVGSQAANTGELFF
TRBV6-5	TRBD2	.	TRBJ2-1	TGTGCCAGCAGTACACTAGCGGGTGTCTATGAGCAGTTCTTC	CASSTLAGVYEQFF
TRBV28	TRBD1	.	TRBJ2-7	TGTGCCAGCAGACGACAGGGAACCTACGAGCAGTACTTC	CASRRQGTYEQYF
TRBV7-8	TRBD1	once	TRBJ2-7	TGTGCCAGCAGCTTGACAGGGGCTTACGAGCAGTACTTC	CASSLTGAYEQYF
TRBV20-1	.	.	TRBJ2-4	TGCAGTGCTATTAGGAGCGGGATTCAGTACTTC	CSAIRSGIQYF
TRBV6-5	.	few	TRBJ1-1	TGTGCCAGCAGTTATCGGTATTATCAGGGTGCAACTGAAGCTTTCTTT	CASSYRYYQGATEAFF
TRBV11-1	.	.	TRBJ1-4	TGTGCCAGCAGCTTCCTCCCCCAGGGAATCGATGAAAAACTGTTTTTT	CASSFLPQGIDEKLFF
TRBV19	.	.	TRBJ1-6	TGTGCCAGTAAGGACATGCAATATTCACCCCTCCACTTT	CASKDMQYSPLHF
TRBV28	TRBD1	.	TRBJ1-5	TGTGCCTGCAGCAGGCTTCCAGGGGGGAATCAGCCCCAGCATTTT	CACSRLPGGNQPQHF
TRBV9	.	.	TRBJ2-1	TGTGCCAGCAGCGTAGATAGCTCCTACAATGAGCAGTTCTTC	CASSVDSSYNEQFF
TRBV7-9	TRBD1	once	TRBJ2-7	TGTGCCAGCAGCTCCCCGGGACAGGGCTCCTACGAGCAGTACTTC	CASSSPGQGSYEQYF
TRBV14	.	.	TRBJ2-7	TGTGCCAGCAGCCCGTATTGGTACAGGGACGAAAAGCACGAGCAGTACTTC	CASSPYWYRDEKHEQYF
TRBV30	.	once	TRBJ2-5	TGTGCCTGGGATCTAAGCGGGGAGACCCAGTACTTC	CAWDLSGETQYF
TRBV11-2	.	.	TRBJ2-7	TGTGCCAGCAGCCAAAGGGGCGGGATGCTCTACGAGCAGTACTTC	CASSQRGGMLYEQYF
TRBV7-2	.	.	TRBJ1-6	TGTGCCAGCAGCCCCGGACAGCCGGGGCCACCCCTCCACTTT	CASSPGQPGPPLHF
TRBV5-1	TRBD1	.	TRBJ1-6	TGCGCCAGCAGCTTGGGGAAAGGGGGCCTAAATTCACCCCTCCACTTT	CASSLGKGGLNSPLHF
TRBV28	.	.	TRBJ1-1	TGTGCCAGCACTTACAGGAGCGGGGACACTGAAGCTTTCTTT	CASTYRSGDTEAFF
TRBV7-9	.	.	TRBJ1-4	TGTGCCAGCAGCCTAAACGGGAATGAAAAACTGTTTTTT	CASSLNGNEKLFF
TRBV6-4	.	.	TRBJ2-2	TGTGCCAGCAGTGACTCCTTTCCCGGGGAGCTGTTTTTT	CASSDSFPGELFF
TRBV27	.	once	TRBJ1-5	TGTGCCAGCAGTTTCGCGCCTCGACCCGCGGGCAATCAGCCCCAGCATTTT	CASSFAPRPAGNQPQHF
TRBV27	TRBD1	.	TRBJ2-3	TGTGCCAGCAGTCCATTCAGTACAGCCAGGGGGACAGATACGCAGTATTTT	CASSPFSTARGTDTQYF
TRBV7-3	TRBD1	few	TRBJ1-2	TGTGCCAGCAGCCTCACAGGGGGGGACTATGGCTACACCTTC	CASSLTGGDYGYTF
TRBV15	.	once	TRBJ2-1	TGTGCCACCAGCAGAGACTTCCAGGGATACAATGAGCAGTTCTTC	CATSRDFQGYNEQFF
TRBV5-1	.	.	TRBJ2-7	TGCGCCAGCAGCTTGACAGGGCCCGAGCAGTACTTC	CASSLTGPEQYF
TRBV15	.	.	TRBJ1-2	TGTGCCACCAGCAGAGATCGGACACAGTATGGCTACACCTTC	CATSRDRTQYGYTF
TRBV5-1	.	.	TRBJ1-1	TGCGCCAGCAGCTTCGGGACACTGAACACTGAAGCTTTCTTT	CASSFGTLNTEAFF
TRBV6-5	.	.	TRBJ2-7	TGTGCCAGCAGTTTTACAGGGAAAGACGAGCAGTACTTC	CASSFTGKDEQYF
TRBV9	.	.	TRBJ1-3	TGTGCCAGCAGCCTGAGGGGGGGGCAGGGAAGAAACACCATATATTTT	CASSLRGGQGRNTIYF
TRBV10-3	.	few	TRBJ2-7	TGTGCCATCAGGAGAAGGGCGGACACCGCCTACGAGCAGTACTTC	CAIRRRADTAYEQYF
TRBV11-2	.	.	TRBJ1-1	TGTGCCAGCAGCCCCCCGCTAGGCACTGAAGCTTTCTTT	CASSPPLGTEAFF
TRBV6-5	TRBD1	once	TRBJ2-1	TGTGCCAGCAGTTCGCGGACAGGGGTTCGTAATGAGCAGTTCTTC	CASSSRTGVRNEQFF
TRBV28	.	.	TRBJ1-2	TGTGCCAGCAGTTTATGGCTAGGGGGAATAACCTTC	CASSLWLGGITF
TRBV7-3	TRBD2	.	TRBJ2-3	TGTGCCAGCAGCGATTTCGGAATTGCGGGACTAGCGGGAGGGAGCACAGATACGCAGTATTTT	CASSDFGIAGLAGGSTDTQYF
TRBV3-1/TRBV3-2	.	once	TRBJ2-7	TGTGCCAGCAGCCAAGAGCTTCCGGGACAAACCTACGAGCAGTACTTC	CASSQELPGQTYEQYF
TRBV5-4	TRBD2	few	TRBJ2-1	TGTGCCAGCAGCTCGACTAGCGGGGGGTGGGAGCAGTTCTTC	CASSSTSGGWEQFF
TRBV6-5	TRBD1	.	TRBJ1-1	TGTGCCAGCAGGAGCCTAACAGGGGTCGGCACTGAAGCTTTCTTT	CASRSLTGVGTEAFF
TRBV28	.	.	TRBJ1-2	TGTGCCAGCCGAAGGAGGGACTATGGCTACACCTTC	CASRRRDYGYTF
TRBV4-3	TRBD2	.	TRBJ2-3	TGCGCCAGCAGCCAAGCGGGACTAAACACAGATACGCAGTATTTT	CASSQAGLNTDTQYF
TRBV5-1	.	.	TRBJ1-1	TGCGCCAGCAGCCCGTCCTTGGGGGCTAATGAAGCTTTCTTT	CASSPSLGANEAFF
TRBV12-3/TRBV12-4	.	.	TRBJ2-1	TGTGCCAGCAAGGAGGCTCCCTACAATGAGCAGTTCTTC	CASKEAPYNEQFF
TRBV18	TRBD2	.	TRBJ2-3	TGTGCCAGCTCACCCCCGGGGGGGGGCACAGATACGCAGTATTTT	CASSPPGGGTDTQYF
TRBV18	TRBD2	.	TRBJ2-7	TGTGCCAGCTCACCATCGAGGCTAGCGGGCTACGAGCAGTACTTC	CASSPSRLAGYEQYF
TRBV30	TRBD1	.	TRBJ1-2	TGTGCCTGGAACAGACAGGGTAGGGATGGCTACACCTTC	CAWNRQGRDGYTF